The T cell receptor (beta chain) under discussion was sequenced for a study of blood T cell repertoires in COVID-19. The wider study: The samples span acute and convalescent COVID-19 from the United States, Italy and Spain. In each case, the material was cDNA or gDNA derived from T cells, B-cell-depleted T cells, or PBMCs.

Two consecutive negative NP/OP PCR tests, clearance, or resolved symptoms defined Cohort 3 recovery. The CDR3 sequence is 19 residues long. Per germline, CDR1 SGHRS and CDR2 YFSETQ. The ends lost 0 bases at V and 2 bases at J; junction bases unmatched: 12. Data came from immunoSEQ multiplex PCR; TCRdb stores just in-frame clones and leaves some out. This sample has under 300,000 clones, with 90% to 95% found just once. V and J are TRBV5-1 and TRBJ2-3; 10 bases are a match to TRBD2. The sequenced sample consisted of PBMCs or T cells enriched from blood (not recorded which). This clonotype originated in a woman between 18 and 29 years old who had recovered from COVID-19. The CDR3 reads CASSLAPSGRAKSTDTQYF. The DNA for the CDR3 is TGCGCCAGCAGCTTGGCCCCTAGCGGGAGAGCGAAATCCACAGATACGCAGTATTTT.